This T cell receptor beta chain was captured by sequencing in a study of response to subunit inactivated influenza vaccine (dated by TCRdb to about 2018). Notes on the research overall: The study used deep quantitative T cell receptor repertoire profiling to track responses to a trivalent subunit inactivated influenza vaccine. Study-level results and caveats: The authors proposed that each seasonal influenza vaccination may bring in only a limited number of new T cells.

Library construction relied on RT-PCR. Sequenced using an Illumina HiSeq 2500. TCRdb reprocessing: public reads trimmed at Q25 with fastp, clones called with MiXCR, in-frame beta chains kept. When rows share a CDR3 protein, they turn into one entry using the most common DNA and genes. The sample has about 610,000 distinct CDR3 sequences on record, 12% to 15% of them singletons. Approximately 12% of the sample rests with the top ten. This clonotype was seen only a few times. Its antigen has not been determined. Base-call qualities are not available, and no considerably larger clone is one nucleotide away. From cysteine to phenylalanine, the CDR3 is 14 amino acids long. CDR3 DNA only is kept here, 42 bases in frame from base 1. The germline V gene provides CDR1 SGDLS and CDR2 YYNGEE. Compared with germline, V lacks 3 bases and J lacks 4 bases; bases without a gene match: 6.

This sample comprised PBMCs from blood, obtained roughly 12 days after vaccination. This TCR derives from a man in his fifties or sixties who received an inactivated influenza vaccine. Donor details come from another sample of the same person, matched by shared clones. Recombination linked TRBV9 to TRBJ1-2, with 7 junctional bases fitting TRBD1. The CDR3 protein is CASSAQGSGYGYTF. At the DNA level, the sequence is TGTGCCAGCAGCGCACAGGGGAGTGGCTATGGCTACACCTTC. With the rest looked up from the reference TRBV9 and TRBJ1-2 genes rather than sequenced, the full variable domain is DSGVTQTPKHLITATGQRVTLRCSPRSGDLSVYWYQQSLDQGLQFLIQYYNGEERAKGNILERFSAQQFPDLHSELNLSSLELGDSALYFCASSAQGSGYGYTFGSGTRLTVV.